This TCR beta chain was sequenced for a study of T cell responses to AZD1222 COVID-19 vaccine. The CDR3 length is 13 residues. The V gene's germline CDR1 is MNHEY and CDR2 SMNVEV (reference sequence). Trimming shortened V by 5 bases and J by 4 bases, and 9 bases separated the two germline ends. To note about this clone: Its antigen is unidentified.

TCRdb's copy holds only in-frame clones and misses some; the assay was immunoSEQ multiplex PCR. The sample has 150,000 to 200,000 clones, more than 85% seen once; the top ten hold 0.9%. General study points: The study found Spike-specific TCR breadth and depth rose after two AZD1222 doses. Baseline serostatus was positive in only six AZD1222 recipients.

The chain recombines TRBV27 with TRBJ1-5; D possibly corresponds to TRBD1 (5 bases). The receptor was derived from an adult in good health. Specimen: peripheral blood, collected on day 0 of AZD1222 vaccination. The CDR3, as DNA: TGTGCCAGCAGTCGGGGGGGAAATCAGCCCCAGCATTTT. This gives the protein CASSRGGNQPQHF.